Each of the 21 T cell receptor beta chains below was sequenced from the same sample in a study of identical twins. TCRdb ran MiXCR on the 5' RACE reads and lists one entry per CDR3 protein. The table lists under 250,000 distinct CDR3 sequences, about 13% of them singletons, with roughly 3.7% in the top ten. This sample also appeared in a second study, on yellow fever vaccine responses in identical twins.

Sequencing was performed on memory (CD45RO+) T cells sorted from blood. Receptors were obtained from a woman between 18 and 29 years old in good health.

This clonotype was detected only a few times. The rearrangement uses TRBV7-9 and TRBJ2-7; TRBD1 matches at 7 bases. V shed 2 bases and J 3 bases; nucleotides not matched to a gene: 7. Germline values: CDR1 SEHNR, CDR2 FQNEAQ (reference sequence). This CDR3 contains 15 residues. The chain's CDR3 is CASSLNRDRIYEQYF. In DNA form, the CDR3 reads TGTGCCAGCAGCTTAAATCGGGACAGAATCTACGAGCAGTACTTC.

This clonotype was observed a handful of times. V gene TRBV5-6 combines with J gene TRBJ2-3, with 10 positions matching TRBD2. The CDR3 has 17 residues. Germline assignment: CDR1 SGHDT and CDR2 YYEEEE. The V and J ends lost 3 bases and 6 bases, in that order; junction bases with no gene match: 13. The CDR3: CASSSPASGGARDTQYF. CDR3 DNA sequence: TGTGCCAGCAGCTCCCCGGCTAGCGGGGGTGCTAGGGATACGCAGTATTTT.

The CDR3 loop reads CAWSVSVGGGETQYF. For the CDR3, the DNA is TGTGCCTGGAGTGTATCTGTGGGAGGAGGAGAGACCCAGTACTTC. This chain connects TRBV30 to TRBJ2-5; the D gene is possibly TRBD2 (6 bases). The length of the CDR3 is 15 residues. The V end was cut by 0 bases, the J end by 4 bases, with 15 bases between. Germline V CDR1 and CDR2: GTSNPN, SVGIG (reference sequence). Variable domain in full (rest from reference TRBV30 and TRBJ2-5): SQTIHQWPATLVQPVGSPLSLECTVEGTSNPNLYWYRQAAGRGLQLLFYSVGIGQISSEVPQNLSASRPQDRQFILSSKKLLLSDSGFYLCAWSVSVGGGETQYFGPGTRLLVL.

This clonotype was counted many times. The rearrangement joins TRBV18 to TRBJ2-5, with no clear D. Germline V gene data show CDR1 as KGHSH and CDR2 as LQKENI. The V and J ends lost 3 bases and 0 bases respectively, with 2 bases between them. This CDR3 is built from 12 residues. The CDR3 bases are TGTGCCAGCTCACCCCACCAAGAGACCCAGTACTTC. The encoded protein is CASSPHQETQYF.

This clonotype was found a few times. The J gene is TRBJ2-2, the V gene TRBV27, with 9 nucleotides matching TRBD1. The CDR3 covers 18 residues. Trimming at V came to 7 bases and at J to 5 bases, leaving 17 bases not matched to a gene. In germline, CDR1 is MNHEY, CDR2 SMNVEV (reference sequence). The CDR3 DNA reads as TGTGCCAGCATGAGTTACAGGGGGCGAGGAATAGAGACCGGGGAGCTGTTTTTT. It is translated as CASMSYRGRGIETGELFF.

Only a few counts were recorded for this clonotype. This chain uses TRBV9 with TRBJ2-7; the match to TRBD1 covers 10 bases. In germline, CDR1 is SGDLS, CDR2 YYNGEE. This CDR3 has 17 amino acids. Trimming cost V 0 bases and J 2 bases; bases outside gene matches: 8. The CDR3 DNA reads TGTGCCAGCAGCGTAGGCGGGACAGGGGTTTTAACCTACGAGCAGTACTTC. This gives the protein CASSVGGTGVLTYEQYF.

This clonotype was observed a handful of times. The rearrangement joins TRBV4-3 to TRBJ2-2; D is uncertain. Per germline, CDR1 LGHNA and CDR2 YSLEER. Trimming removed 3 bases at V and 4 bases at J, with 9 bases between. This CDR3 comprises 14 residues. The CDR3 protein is CASSQGTFTGELFF. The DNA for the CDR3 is TGCGCCAGCAGCCAGGGTACTTTCACCGGGGAGCTGTTTTTT.

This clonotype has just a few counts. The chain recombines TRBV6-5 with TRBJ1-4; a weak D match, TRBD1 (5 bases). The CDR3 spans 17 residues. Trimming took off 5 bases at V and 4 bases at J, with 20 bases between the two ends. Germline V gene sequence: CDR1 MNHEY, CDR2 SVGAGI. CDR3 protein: CASSHQYGGRGNEKLFF. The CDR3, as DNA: TGTGCCAGCAGTCACCAGTACGGGGGAAGGGGTAATGAAAAACTGTTTTTT.

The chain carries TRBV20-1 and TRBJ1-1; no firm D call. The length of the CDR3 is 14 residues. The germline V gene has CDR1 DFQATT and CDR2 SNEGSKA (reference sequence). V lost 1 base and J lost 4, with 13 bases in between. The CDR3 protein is CSARVGSRVTEAFF. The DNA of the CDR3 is TGCAGTGCTAGAGTAGGCAGTAGGGTCACTGAAGCTTTCTTT.

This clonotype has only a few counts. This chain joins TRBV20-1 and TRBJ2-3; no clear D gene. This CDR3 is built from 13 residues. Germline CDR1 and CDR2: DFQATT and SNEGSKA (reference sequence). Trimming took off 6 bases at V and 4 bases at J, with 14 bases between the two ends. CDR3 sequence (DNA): TGCAGTGCACGAGAGAGTGGACCAGATACGCAGTATTTT. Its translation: CSARESGPDTQYF.

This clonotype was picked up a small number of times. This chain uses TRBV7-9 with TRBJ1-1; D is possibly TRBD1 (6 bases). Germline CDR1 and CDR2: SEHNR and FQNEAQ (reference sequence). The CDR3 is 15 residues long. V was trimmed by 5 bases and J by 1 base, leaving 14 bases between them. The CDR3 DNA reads TGTGCCAGCAGCATGCCCAGGGGAGCGAACACTGAAGCTTTCTTT. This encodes CASSMPRGANTEAFF.

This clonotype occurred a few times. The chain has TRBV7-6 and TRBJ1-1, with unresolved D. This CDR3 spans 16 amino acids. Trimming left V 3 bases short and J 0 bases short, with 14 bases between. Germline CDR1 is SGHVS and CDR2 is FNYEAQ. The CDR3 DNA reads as TGTGCCAGCAGCTTCCGGCAGCCACCTATGAACACTGAAGCTTTCTTT. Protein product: CASSFRQPPMNTEAFF.

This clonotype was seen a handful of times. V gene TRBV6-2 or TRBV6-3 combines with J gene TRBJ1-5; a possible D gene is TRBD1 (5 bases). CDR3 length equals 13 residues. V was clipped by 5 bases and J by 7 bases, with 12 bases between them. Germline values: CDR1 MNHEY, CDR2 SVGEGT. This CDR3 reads CASSLDREQPQHF. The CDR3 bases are TGTGCCAGCAGTCTTGACAGAGAACAGCCCCAGCATTTT.

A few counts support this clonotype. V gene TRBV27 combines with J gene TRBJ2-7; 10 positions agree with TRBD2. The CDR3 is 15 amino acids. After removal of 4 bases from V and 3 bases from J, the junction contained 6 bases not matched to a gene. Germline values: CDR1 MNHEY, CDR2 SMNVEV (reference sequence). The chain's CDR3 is CASSSLAGRYYEQYF. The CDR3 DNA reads TGTGCCAGCAGTTCACTAGCGGGGCGGTACTACGAGCAGTACTTC.

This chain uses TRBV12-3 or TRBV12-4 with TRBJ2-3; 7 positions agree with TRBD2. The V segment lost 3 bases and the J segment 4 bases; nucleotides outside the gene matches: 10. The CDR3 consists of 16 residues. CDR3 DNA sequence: TGTGCCAGCAGTTTCGTCGGGAGGCGCTCACCAGATACGCAGTATTTT. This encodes CASSFVGRRSPDTQYF.

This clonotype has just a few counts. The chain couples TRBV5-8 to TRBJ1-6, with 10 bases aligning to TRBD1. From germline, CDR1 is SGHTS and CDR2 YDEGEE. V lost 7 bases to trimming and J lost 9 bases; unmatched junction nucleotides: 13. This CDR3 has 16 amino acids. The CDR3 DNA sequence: TGTGCCAGCGTAAAGCTTATCGGGACAGGGGTTTCACCCCTCCACTTT. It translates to CASVKLIGTGVSPLHF.

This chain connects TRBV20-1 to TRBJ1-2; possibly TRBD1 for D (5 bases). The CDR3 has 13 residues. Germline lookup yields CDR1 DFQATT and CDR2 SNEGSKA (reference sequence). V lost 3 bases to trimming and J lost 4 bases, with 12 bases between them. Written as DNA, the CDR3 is TGCAGTGCTAGCCCGTCGGGGCGCTATGGCTACACCTTC. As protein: CSASPSGRYGYTF.

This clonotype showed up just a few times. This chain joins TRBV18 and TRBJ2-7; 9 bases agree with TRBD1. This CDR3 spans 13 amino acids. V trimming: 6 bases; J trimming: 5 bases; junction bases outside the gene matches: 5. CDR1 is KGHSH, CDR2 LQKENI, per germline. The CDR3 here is CASSPGQGNEQYF. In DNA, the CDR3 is TGTGCCAGCTCCCCCGGACAGGGGAACGAGCAGTACTTC.

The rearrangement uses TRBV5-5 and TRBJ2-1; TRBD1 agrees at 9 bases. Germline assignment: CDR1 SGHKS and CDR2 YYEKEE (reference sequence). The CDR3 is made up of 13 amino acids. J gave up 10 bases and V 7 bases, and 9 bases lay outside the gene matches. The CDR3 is CASGTGYMREQFF. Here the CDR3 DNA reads TGTGCCAGCGGGACAGGGTACATGCGGGAGCAGTTCTTC.

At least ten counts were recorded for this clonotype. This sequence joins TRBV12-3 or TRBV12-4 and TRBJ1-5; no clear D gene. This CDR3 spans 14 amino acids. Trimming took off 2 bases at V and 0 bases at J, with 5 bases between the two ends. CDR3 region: CASSLLGSNQPQHF. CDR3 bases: TGTGCCAGCAGTTTACTAGGTAGCAATCAGCCCCAGCATTTT.

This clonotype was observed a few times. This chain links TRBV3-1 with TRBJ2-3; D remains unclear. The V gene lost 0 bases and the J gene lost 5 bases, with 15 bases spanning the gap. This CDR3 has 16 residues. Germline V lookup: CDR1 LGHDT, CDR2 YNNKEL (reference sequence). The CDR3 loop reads CASSQDPQHKGDTQYF. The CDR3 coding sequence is TGTGCCAGCAGCCAAGATCCTCAGCATAAGGGAGATACGCAGTATTTT.